This T cell receptor beta chain appears in the sequencing data of a study of T cells after yellow fever vaccination. The CDR3 runs 14 residues. CDR1 is SGHTS, CDR2 YDEGEE, per germline. V shed 4 bases and J shed 5 bases, with 15 bases lying between them. TCRdb recomputed calls from the 5' RACE reads with MiXCR, one row per CDR3 protein. In the table there are 250,000 to 350,000 distinct CDR3 sequences, approximately 4% of which are singletons. Overall study results and limits: The secondary response was weaker, and its peak arrived faster, on day 5 versus 15. Contamination by abundant bulk-population clonotypes could be present in FACS-sorted repertoires.

This clonotype was detected a few times. Its antigen is unknown. J is TRBJ2-5 and V is TRBV5-8; D unclear. This clonotype originated in a man aged 18 to 30 who received the YFV17D yellow fever vaccine. The sequencing here drew on PBMCs, taken 15 days after the yellow fever booster vaccination. The CDR3 is CASSGRSDTETQYF. The CDR3 nucleotides read TGTGCCAGCAGCGGCCGATCGGATACGGAGACCCAGTACTTC.